Listed here is a single T cell receptor (beta chain). The target antigen is unknown. The data are from a study of cytomegalovirus exposure and HLA in healthy donors. Trimming removed 4 bases from V and 2 bases from J; junction bases left unmatched: 9. Germline V gives CDR1 SGHRS, CDR2 YFSETQ. This CDR3 contains 18 residues. The PCR had 60 Vbeta and 13 Jbeta primers. TCRdb's table, derived via immunoSEQ multiplex PCR, lists solely in-frame clones and lacks some. The top ten hold around 5.4% of the sample, which has tens of thousands of clones, around 81% seen once. Study findings and constraints: About 150 TCR beta chains were listed as cytomegalovirus-associated. Presence/absence comparisons presumed near-even sequencing depth among donors.

The sequence came from a male donor in good health and CMV-seronegative. The material sequenced was PBMCs. The chain links TRBV5-1 to TRBJ2-3; TRBD2 matches at 14 bases. The CDR3 loop is CASSLFGTSGGNTDTQYF. CDR3 sequence (DNA): TGCGCCAGCAGCCTTTTCGGGACTAGCGGGGGAAACACAGATACGCAGTATTTT.